A single sample is the source of the 18 T cell receptor beta chains below, sequenced in a study of blood T cell repertoires in COVID-19. Some clones are missing from TCRdb's copy, which holds only in-frame ones; the method was immunoSEQ multiplex PCR. The sample yields under 130,000 clones, roughly 72% seen once. Sequencing was performed on peripheral blood. Source of these receptors: an elderly man with acute or convalescent COVID-19.

The chain combines TRBV10-3 with TRBJ2-7; 9 bases match TRBD1. V trimming: 6 bases; J trimming: 7 bases; junction bases outside the gene matches: 4. The CDR3 is 12 amino acids. Per the germline V gene, CDR1 is ENHRY and CDR2 is SYGVKD. The CDR3 sequence: CAISTGTGEQYF. The CDR3 DNA is TGTGCCATCAGCACCGGGACAGGGGAGCAGTACTTC.

This chain connects TRBV6-6 to TRBJ2-2; maybe TRBD2 (5 bases). Trimming took off 8 bases at V and 2 bases at J, with 12 bases between the two ends. The germline V gene has CDR1 MNHNY and CDR2 SVGAGI (reference sequence). The CDR3 runs to 14 residues. CDR3 residues: CASSQDFNTGELFF. CDR3 nucleotides: TGTGCCAGCTCCCAGGACTTTAACACCGGGGAGCTGTTTTTT.

In this sample, this clone turned up many times. The chain carries TRBV7-9 and TRBJ2-2, with 11 bases fitting TRBD2. V shed 1 base, J shed 0 bases, and the junction held 7 bases outside the gene matches. CDR1 SEHNR and CDR2 FQNEAQ come from the germline V gene (reference sequence). The CDR3 loop spans 19 amino acids. CDR3 sequence: CASSLGAHSGRANTGELFF. The DNA for the CDR3 is TGTGCCAGCAGCTTAGGGGCCCATAGCGGGAGGGCGAACACCGGGGAGCTGTTTTTT.

As regards this clone: The sample contains more than one DNA sequence encoding this CDR3. The chain couples TRBV12-3 or TRBV12-4 to TRBJ2-7; weak D call: TRBD1 (5 bases). The germline V and J ends were trimmed by 3 bases and 3 bases, with 9 bases remaining between them. The CDR3 extends over 13 amino acids. CDR3 in amino acids: CASSLGQGYEQYF. CDR3 DNA sequence: TGTGCCAGCAGTTTGGGGCAGGGCTACGAGCAGTACTTC.

The chain uses TRBV5-1 and TRBJ2-5, with no clear D. The CDR3 has 13 amino acids. The V and J ends lost 5 bases and 1 base respectively, with 9 bases between them. Germline loops: CDR1 SGHRS, CDR2 YFSETQ. The CDR3 coding sequence is TGCGCCAGCAGAAAGAGCCTCCAAGAGACCCAGTACTTC. Encoded protein: CASRKSLQETQYF. Full variable domain (missing parts from reference TRBV5-1 and TRBJ2-5): KAGVTQTPRYLIKTRGQQVTLSCSPISGHRSVSWYQQTPGQGLQFLFEYFSETQRNKGNFPGRFSGRQFSNSRSEMNVSTLELGDSALYLCASRKSLQETQYFGPGTRLLVL.

The chain couples TRBV19 to TRBJ1-5; no clear D gene. Trimming shortened V by 5 bases and J by 5 bases, and 10 bases separated the two germline ends. The CDR3 runs to 13 residues. The V gene's germline CDR1 is LNHDA and CDR2 SQIVND (reference sequence). DNA for the CDR3: TGTGCCAGTAGTCTTAAGGGAGATCAGCCCCAGCATTTT. Encoded protein: CASSLKGDQPQHF.

The chain recombines TRBV28 with TRBJ2-1, with a weak D call TRBD2 (5 bases). Germline CDR1 and CDR2: MDHEN and SYDVKM. V was pared by 4 bases and J by 4 bases, with 14 bases between. The CDR3 runs to 15 residues. As DNA, the CDR3 is TGTGCCAGCAGTTCTGCGGACGGGGAATACAATGAGCAGTTCTTC. It translates to CASSSADGEYNEQFF.

This chain uses TRBV6-5 with TRBJ1-4; D unclear. This CDR3 is built from 14 residues. Deletions cut 10 bases from V and 7 bases from J, with 19 bases between. Germline V gene data show CDR1 as MNHEY and CDR2 as SVGAGI. The CDR3 here is CAITSGKYGEKLFF. CDR3 coding DNA: TGTGCCATTACGAGCGGGAAGTATGGTGAAAAACTGTTTTTT.

The chain is built from TRBV4-2 and TRBJ1-6, with D unclear. With 0 bases removed from V and 9 bases from J, the gap between germline ends came to 12 bases. The CDR3 sequence is 15 residues long. CDR1 and CDR2 from the germline V gene are LGHNA and YNFKEQ. CDR3 sequence: CASSQDPVVSSPLHF. CDR3 sequence (DNA): TGTGCCAGCAGCCAAGATCCTGTGGTTAGTTCACCCCTCCACTTT.

V and J are TRBV27 and TRBJ1-4; perhaps TRBD1 as D (5 bases). Trimming took off 5 bases at V and 8 bases at J, with 15 bases between the two ends. Germline-derived CDR1 and CDR2 are MNHEY and SMNVEV (reference sequence). This CDR3 is 14 amino acids long. The CDR3 region is CASSQVLRGEKLFF. As DNA, the CDR3 is TGTGCCAGCAGTCAAGTCTTACGGGGGGAAAAACTGTTTTTT.

The chain combines TRBV3-1 (or the pseudogene TRBV3-2) with TRBJ1-5; 8 bases agree with TRBD1. The length of the CDR3 is 15 residues. Trimming removed 3 bases from V and 6 bases from J; junction bases left unmatched: 7. CDR1 is LGHDT, CDR2 YNNKEL, per germline (reference sequence). The CDR3 DNA follows: TGTGCCAGCAGCCACCGCGGACAGGGCGCTCAGCCCCAGCATTTT. Protein product: CASSHRGQGAQPQHF.

CDR3 DNA sequence: TGTGCCAGCACAATGGGACTCGCAGGGACCCAGTACTTC. This translates into CASTMGLAGTQYF. The rearrangement uses TRBV6-5 and TRBJ2-5, with D tentatively TRBD2 (6 bases). This CDR3 region has 13 residues. Trimming left V 7 bases short and J 7 bases short, with 16 bases between. Germline V gene sequence: CDR1 MNHEY, CDR2 SVGAGI.

This clone was seen once. The rearrangement links TRBV27 to TRBJ2-7; 7 nucleotides align to TRBD1. The germline CDR1 and CDR2 sequences are MNHEY and SMNVEV (reference sequence). J was trimmed by 6 bases and V by 3 bases; bases with no gene match: 17. The CDR3 runs 17 residues. This chain's CDR3 is CASSLSTKGTDRREQYF. CDR3 DNA sequence: TGTGCCAGCAGTTTGTCGACAAAAGGGACAGATCGGCGCGAGCAGTACTTC.

The chain combines TRBV5-1 with TRBJ2-1; TRBD2 agrees at 14 bases. Per the germline V gene, CDR1 is SGHRS and CDR2 is YFSETQ. There are 18 residues in the CDR3. The V gene end was trimmed by 3 bases and the J gene end by 7 bases; junction bases not matched to a gene: 12. The CDR3 DNA reads TGCGCCAGCAGCTCGTGGGGACTAGCGGGAGTAGCGGGGAATGAGCAGTTCTTC. Translated: CASSSWGLAGVAGNEQFF.

This sequence joins TRBV28 and TRBJ2-7, with TRBD1 as a possible D gene (5 bases). The CDR3 is made up of 14 amino acids. The V gene's germline CDR1 is MDHEN and CDR2 SYDVKM. Trimming cost V 6 bases and J 6 bases, with 18 bases left between them. The CDR3 loop reads CASRTGALLREQYF. The CDR3 DNA reads as TGTGCCAGCAGAACTGGGGCACTCCTCCGCGAGCAGTACTTC.

This rearrangement joins TRBV28 to TRBJ1-1; no firm D call. V dropped 8 bases and J dropped 4 bases, with 11 bases sitting between them. The CDR3 extends over 12 amino acids. Per germline, CDR1 MDHEN and CDR2 SYDVKM. The CDR3 protein is CASLQEGTEAFF. In DNA, the CDR3 is TGTGCCAGCCTGCAGGAGGGCACTGAAGCTTTCTTT.

The chain couples TRBV2 to TRBJ1-2; TRBD1 is a possible D gene (5 bases). V lost 10 bases to trimming and J lost 1 base, with 13 bases between them. The CDR3 has 13 residues. Germline values: CDR1 SNHLY, CDR2 FYNNEI. The CDR3 region is CATVRGINYGYTF. The CDR3 coding sequence is TGTGCCACCGTTAGGGGAATTAACTATGGCTACACCTTC.

V usage is TRBV13 and J usage is TRBJ2-1; TRBD2 agrees at 9 bases. Germline assignment: CDR1 PRHDT and CDR2 FYEKMQ (reference sequence). Trimming removed 5 bases from V and 8 bases from J; junction bases left unmatched: 19. The CDR3 runs to 18 residues. CDR3 nucleotides: TGTGCCAGCAGCCCTGGCGGGACCGGGACTAGCTTCTTGGATGAGCAGTTCTTC. Translation gives CASSPGGTGTSFLDEQFF. Full variable domain (rest looked up from reference TRBV13 and TRBJ2-1): AAGVIQSPRHLIKEKRETATLKCYPIPRHDTVYWYQQGPGQDPQFLISFYEKMQSDKGSIPDRFSAQQFSDYHSELNMSSLELGDSALYFCASSPGGTGTSFLDEQFFGPGTRLTVL.